This T cell receptor (beta chain) was sequenced for a study of beta chain features in type 1 diabetes. The study's findings and limits: VDJ junctions sequenced from type 1 diabetes patients showed fewer insertions and more deletions.

The CDR3 spans 13 residues. The V end was cut by 3 bases, the J end by 3 bases, with 11 bases between. The germline V gene encodes CDR1 GTSNPN and CDR2 SVGIG (reference sequence). cDNA synthesis used the whole RNA isolate, giving expressed TCRB sequences. The data were produced by immunoSEQ multiplex PCR, yet TCRdb's version contains in-frame clones alone and is incomplete. Here the sample spans 300,000 to 350,000 clones, around 15% being singletons. Details on this clone: Antigen specificity is unknown.

A single heparinised blood sample, averaging around 120 mL, was obtained per donor. CD45RO/CCR7/CD25/CD127/CD95/CD27 separated CD4+ naive, central memory, regulatory and stem cell-like memory cells by sorting. The chain joins TRBV30 to TRBJ1-2, with D perhaps TRBD1 (5 bases). The sample taken for sequencing was central memory CD4+ T cells from blood. The clonotype originates from a man aged 25-40 years in good health. In DNA, the CDR3 is TGTGCCTGGAGAATACAGGTCTACTATGGCTACACCTTC. Protein product: CAWRIQVYYGYTF.